This note documents a single T cell receptor (beta chain) sequence. The antigen is not known. This entry belongs to a study of CXCR3-negative and CXCR3-positive naive CD8 T cells. This CDR3 has 17 residues. Germline V gene data show CDR1 as SGHAT and CDR2 as FQDESV (reference sequence). Findings and caveats of the study: CXCR3-positive naive cells had TRB CDR3s that were more hydrophobic than CXCR3-negative naive cells had.

Naive CD8+ T cells carried a CD45RO-CCR7+CD27+CD95- phenotype. cDNA libraries for TRB were generated by 5' RACE incorporating UMI labels. For each CDR3 protein, TCRdb gives one entry from its re-call of the 5' RACE reads, without DNA. Here the sample table reports about 98,000 distinct CDR3 sequences. The genes are TRBV11-1 and TRBJ2-1; TCRdb outputs TRBD2, but without DNA this stays unchecked. The TCR was taken from a human donor in good health. Some clones in this sample may be carry-over from other donors' samples. The specimen was naive CXCR3+ CD8+ T cells from blood. The subset: CD45RO-CCR7+CD27+CD95- naive CD8+ T cells expressing CXCR3 (TNR3+). The chain's CDR3 is CASSSSPGASPLNEQFF.